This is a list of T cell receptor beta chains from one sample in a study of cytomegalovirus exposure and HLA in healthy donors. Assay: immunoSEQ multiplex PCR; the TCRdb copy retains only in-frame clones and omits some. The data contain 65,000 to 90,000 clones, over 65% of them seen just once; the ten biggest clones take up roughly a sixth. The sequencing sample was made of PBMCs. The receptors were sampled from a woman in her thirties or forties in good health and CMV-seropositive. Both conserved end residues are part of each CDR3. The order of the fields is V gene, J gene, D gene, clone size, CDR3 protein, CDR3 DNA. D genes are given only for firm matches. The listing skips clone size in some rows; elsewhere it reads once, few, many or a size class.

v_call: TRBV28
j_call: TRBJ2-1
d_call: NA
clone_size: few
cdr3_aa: CASLRAEHYNEQFF
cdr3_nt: TGTGCCAGCCTAAGAGCGGAACACTACAATGAGCAGTTCTTC

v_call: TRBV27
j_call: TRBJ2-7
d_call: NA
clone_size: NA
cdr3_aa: CASSLSQGLEWEQYF
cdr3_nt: TGTGCCAGCAGTTTATCCCAGGGCCTGGAATGGGAGCAGTACTTC

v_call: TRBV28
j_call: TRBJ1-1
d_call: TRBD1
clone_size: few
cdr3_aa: CASSFPGQVNTEAFF
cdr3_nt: TGTGCCAGCAGTTTCCCAGGACAGGTAAACACTGAAGCTTTCTTT

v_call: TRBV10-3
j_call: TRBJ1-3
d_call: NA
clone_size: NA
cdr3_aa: CATGLLSGTLGNTIYF
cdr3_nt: TGTGCCACAGGGCTATTATCGGGGACATTAGGAAACACCATATATTTT

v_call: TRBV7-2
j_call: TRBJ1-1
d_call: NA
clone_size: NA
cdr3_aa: CASSPTGPNTEAFF
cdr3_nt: TGTGCCAGCAGTCCCACAGGGCCCAACACTGAAGCTTTCTTT

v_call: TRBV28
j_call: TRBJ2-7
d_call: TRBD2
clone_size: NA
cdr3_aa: CASSFSGNSYEQYF
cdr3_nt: TGTGCCAGCAGTTTTAGCGGGAACTCTTACGAGCAGTACTTC

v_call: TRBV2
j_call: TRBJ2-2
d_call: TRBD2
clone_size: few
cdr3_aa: CASSELAGGTGELFF
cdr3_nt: TGTGCCAGCAGTGAACTAGCGGGAGGGACCGGGGAGCTGTTTTTT

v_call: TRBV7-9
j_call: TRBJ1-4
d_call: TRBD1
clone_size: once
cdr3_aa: CASSTDRGKLSNEKLFF
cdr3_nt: TGTGCCAGCAGCACGGACAGGGGGAAGCTAAGTAATGAAAAACTGTTTTTT

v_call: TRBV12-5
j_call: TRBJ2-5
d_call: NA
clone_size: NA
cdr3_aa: CASVFQPTGRGTQETQYF
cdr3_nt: TGTGCTAGTGTTTTCCAACCGACTGGGCGGGGAACCCAAGAGACCCAGTACTTC

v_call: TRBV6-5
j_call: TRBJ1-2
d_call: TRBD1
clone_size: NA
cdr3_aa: CASSRDRGGYGYTF
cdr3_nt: TGTGCCAGCAGTCGGGACAGGGGAGGCTATGGCTACACCTTC

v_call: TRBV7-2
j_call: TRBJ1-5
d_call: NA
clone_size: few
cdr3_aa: CASSPKGQGYSNQPQHF
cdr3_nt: TGTGCCAGCAGCCCTAAAGGGCAGGGATATAGCAATCAGCCCCAGCATTTT

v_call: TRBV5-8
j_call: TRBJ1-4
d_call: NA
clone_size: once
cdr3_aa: CASSSGVANEKLFF
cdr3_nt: TGTGCCAGCAGCTCGGGGGTTGCTAATGAAAAACTGTTTTTT

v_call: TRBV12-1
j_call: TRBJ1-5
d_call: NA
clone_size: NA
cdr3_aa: CASSLPGTGNQPQHF
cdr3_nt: TGTGCCAGCAGCCTACCCGGGACAGGGAATCAGCCCCAGCATTTT

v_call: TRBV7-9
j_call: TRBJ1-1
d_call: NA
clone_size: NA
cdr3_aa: CASSWRGVKKGYATEAFF
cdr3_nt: TGTGCCAGCAGCTGGCGTGGGGTTAAAAAGGGGTATGCCACTGAAGCTTTCTTT

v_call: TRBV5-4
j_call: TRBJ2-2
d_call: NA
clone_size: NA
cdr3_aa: CASSLSRAQNTGELFF
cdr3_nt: TGTGCCAGCAGCTTGAGCAGGGCGCAAAACACCGGGGAGCTGTTTTTT

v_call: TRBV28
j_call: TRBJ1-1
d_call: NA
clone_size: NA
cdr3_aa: CASSLYDRFTEAFF
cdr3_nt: TGTGCCAGCAGTTTATACGACAGGTTCACTGAAGCTTTCTTT

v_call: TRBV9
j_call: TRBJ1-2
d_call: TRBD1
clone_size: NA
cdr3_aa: CASSVHQTGVSGYTF
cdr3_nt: TGTGCCAGCAGCGTCCATCAAACAGGGGTATCTGGCTACACCTTC

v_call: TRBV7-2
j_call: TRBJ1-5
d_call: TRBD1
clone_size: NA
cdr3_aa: CASSTGQGEPQHF
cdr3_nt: TGTGCCAGCAGCACAGGACAGGGGGAGCCCCAGCATTTT

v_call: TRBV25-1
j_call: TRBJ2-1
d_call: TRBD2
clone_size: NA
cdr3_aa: CASSGRPGLGDYNEQFF
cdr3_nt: TGTGCCAGCAGTGGCAGACCGGGACTAGGGGACTACAATGAGCAGTTCTTC

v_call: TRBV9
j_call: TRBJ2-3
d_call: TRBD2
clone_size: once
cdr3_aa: CASSVSDSGTGTQYF
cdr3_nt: TGTGCCAGCAGCGTCTCGGATAGCGGGACCGGTACGCAGTATTTT

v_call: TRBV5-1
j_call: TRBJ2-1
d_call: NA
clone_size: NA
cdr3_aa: CASSLARVDNEQFF
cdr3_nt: TGCGCCAGCAGCTTGGCCAGGGTGGACAATGAGCAGTTCTTC

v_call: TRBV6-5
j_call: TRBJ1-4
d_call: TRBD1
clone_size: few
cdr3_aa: CASSYSGRGREEKLFF
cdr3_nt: TGTGCCAGCAGTTACTCAGGCAGGGGGCGTGAGGAAAAACTGTTTTTT

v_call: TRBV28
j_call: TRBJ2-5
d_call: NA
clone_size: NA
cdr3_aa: CASTDWERGTQYF
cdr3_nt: TGTGCCAGCACGGACTGGGAACGAGGGACCCAGTACTTC

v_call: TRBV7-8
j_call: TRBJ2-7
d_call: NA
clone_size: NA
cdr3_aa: CASNEQPGTLPRQYF
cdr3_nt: TGTGCCAGCAACGAACAGCCCGGGACACTCCCCCGGCAGTACTTC

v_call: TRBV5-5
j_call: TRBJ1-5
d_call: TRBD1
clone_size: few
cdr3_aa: CASSLVAQGSNQPQHF
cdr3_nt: TGTGCCAGCAGCTTGGTGGCACAGGGGAGCAATCAGCCCCAGCATTTT